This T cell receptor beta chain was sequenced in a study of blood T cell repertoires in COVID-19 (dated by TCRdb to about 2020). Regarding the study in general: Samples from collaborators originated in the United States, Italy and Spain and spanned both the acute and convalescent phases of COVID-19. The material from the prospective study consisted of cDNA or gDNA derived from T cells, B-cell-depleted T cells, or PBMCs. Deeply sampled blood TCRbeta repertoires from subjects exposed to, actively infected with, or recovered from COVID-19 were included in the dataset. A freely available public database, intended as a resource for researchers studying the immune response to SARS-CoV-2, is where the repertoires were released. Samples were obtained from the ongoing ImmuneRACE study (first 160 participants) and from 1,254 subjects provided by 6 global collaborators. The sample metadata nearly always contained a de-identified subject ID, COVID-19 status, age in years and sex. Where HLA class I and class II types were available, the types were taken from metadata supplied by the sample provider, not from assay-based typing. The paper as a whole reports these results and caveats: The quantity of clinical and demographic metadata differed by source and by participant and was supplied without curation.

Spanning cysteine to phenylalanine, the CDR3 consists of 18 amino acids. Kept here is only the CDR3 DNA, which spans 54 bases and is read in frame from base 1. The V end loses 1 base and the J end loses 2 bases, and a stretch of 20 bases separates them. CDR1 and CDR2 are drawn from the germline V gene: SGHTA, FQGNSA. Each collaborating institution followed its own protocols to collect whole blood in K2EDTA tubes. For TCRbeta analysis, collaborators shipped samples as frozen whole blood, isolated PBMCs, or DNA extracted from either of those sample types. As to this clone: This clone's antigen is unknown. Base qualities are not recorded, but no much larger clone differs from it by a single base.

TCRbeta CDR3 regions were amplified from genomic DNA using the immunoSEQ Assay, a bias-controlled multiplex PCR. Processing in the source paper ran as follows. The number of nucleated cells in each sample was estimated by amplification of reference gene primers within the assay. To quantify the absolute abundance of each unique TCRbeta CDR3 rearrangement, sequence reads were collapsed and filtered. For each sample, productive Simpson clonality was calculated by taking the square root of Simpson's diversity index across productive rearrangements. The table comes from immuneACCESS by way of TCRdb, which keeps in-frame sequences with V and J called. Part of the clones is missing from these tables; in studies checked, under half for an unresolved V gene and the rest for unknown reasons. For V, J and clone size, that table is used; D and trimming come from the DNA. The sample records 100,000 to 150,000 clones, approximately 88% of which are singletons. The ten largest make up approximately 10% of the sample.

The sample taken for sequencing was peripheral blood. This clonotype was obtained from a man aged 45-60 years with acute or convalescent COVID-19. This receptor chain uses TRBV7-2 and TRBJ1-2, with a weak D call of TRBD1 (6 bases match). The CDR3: CASSLGGQGRYSNYGYTF. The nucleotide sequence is TGTGCCAGCAGCTTAGGGGGGCAGGGAAGGTACTCGAACTATGGCTACACCTTC. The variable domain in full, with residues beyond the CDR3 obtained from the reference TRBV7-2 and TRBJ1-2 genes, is GAGVSQSPSNKVTEKGKDVELRCDPISGHTALYWYRQSLGQGLEFLIYFQGNSAPDKSGLPSDRFSAERTGGSVSTLTIQRTQQEDSAVYLCASSLGGQGRYSNYGYTFGSGTRLTVV.